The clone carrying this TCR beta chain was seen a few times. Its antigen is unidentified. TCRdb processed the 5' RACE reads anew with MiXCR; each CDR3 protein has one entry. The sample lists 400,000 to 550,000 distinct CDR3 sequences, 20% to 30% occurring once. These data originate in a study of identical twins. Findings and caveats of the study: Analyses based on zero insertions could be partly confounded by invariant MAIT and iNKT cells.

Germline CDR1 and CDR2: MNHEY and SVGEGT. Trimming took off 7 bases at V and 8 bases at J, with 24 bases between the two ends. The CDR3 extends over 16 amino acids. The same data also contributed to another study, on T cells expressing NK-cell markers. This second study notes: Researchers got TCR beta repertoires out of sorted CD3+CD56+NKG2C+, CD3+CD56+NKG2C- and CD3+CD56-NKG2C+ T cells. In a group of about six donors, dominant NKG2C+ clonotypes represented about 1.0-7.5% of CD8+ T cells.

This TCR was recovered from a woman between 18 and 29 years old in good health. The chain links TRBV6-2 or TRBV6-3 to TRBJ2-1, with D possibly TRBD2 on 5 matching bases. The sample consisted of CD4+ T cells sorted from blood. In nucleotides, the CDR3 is TGTGCCAGCACCCAGGTCGGGGTCCCCGTAGGCTATGAGCAGTTCTTC. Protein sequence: CASTQVGVPVGYEQFF.